This T cell receptor beta chain comes out of a study of cytomegalovirus exposure and HLA in healthy donors. Across the study: T cells numbering 150 million to 200 million yielded around 120 million unique TCR beta sequences in an earlier analysis. Study-level results: Follow-up analysis later connected one missense variant in DCLRE1C with trimming of TCR beta V- and J-genes. Reported results showed that the classifier diagnosed cytomegalovirus status with high specificity and sensitivity.

Comment on this clone: The antigen remains unidentified.

The germline gives CDR1 LGHNT, CDR2 FRNRAP. The CDR3 has 14 residues. V was clipped by 5 bases and J by 2 bases, with 9 bases between them. It was with 60 Vbeta and 13 Jbeta primers that the PCR ran. The protocol was immunoSEQ multiplex PCR, while the TCRdb copy is restricted to in-frame clones and leaves out a portion. The sample has 150,000 to 200,000 clones; around 84% are singletons. The sequencing input was PBMCs. This receptor was identified in a man aged 18 to 30 in good health and CMV-seropositive. The gene calls are TRBV12-5 and TRBJ1-4; maybe TRBD1 (6 bases). The CDR3 sequence: CASGPDSTNEKLFF. As DNA, the CDR3 is TGTGCTAGTGGTCCGGACAGTACTAATGAAAAACTGTTTTTT.